The source of this T cell receptor beta chain is a study of T cells in Graves' hyperthyroidism and ophthalmopathy. Study at large: Peripheral blood samples were taken at initial diagnosis, prior to any treatment.

The V end was cut by 0 bases, the J end by 13 bases, with 9 bases between. Germline V gene lookup returns CDR1 SNHLY and CDR2 FYNNEI. The CDR3 runs to 11 residues. This clonotype was picked up many times. Its target is not known. Study findings and constraints: The model foresaw ophthalmopathy a median approximately 6.3 months prior to onset. Blood also held most thyroid clonotypes expanded beyond 0.001.

Amplification targeted TCR beta CDR3 regions from RNA transcripts. HTBI primers were used for first-round RT-PCR of the TCR CDR3. TCRdb redid the calling of the multiplex PCR reads with MiXCR, one entry per CDR3 protein. The sample lists approximately 600,000 distinct CDR3 sequences; around 14% were seen once. This sequence joins TRBV2 and TRBJ1-1, with no clear D. The source of this sequence is a woman aged 25 to 39 with Graves' hyperthyroidism that later progressed to Graves' ophthalmopathy. The sequenced material came from blood. The CDR3 region is CASSEALRHFF. The CDR3 DNA reads as TGTGCCAGCAGTGAAGCGCTTCGCCATTTCTTT.